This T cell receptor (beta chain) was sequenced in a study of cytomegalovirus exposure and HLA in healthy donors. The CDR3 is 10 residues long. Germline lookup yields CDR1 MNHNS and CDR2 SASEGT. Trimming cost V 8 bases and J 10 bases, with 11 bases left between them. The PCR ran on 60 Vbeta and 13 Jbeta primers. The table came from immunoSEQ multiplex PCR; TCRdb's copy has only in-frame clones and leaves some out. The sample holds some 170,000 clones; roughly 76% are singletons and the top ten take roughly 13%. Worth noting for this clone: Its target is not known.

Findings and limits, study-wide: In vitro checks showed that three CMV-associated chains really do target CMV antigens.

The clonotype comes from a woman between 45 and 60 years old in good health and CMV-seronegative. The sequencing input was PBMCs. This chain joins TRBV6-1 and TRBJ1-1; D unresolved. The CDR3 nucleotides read TGTGCCAGCCGGGGAACAAGAGCTTTCTTT. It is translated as CASRGTRAFF.